This TCR beta chain was captured in a study of blood T cell repertoires in COVID-19. On the study more broadly: Samples taken during acute and convalescent COVID-19 were collected in the United States, Italy and Spain.

This table comes from immunoSEQ multiplex PCR, and its TCRdb copy is limited to in-frame clones, with some not included. Of around 190,000 clones listed, roughly 90% are singletons. In Seattle, patients joined the study during active infection and were tracked longitudinally. Trimming cost V 6 bases and J 2 bases; bases outside gene matches: 5. The length of the CDR3 is 15 residues. In germline, CDR1 is SGHRS, CDR2 YFSETQ. V usage is TRBV5-1 and J usage is TRBJ2-6, with 7 bases identical to TRBD2. Sequenced sample: peripheral blood. The receptor was derived from a middle-aged man with COVID-19, enrolled during active disease. CDR3 DNA: TGCGCCAGCACCCAGGGAGGGGCTGGGGCCAACGTCCTGACTTTC. It translates to CASTQGGAGANVLTF.